This TCR beta chain was identified during a study of blood T cell repertoires in COVID-19. The V and J ends lost 1 base and 2 bases respectively, with 6 bases between them. The CDR3 is made up of 14 amino acids. CDR1 and CDR2 (germline): SGHTA, FQGNSA. This clone was seen more than once but under ten times. The sample holds other DNA sequences that translate to the same CDR3. In Seattle, patients joined the study during active infection and were tracked longitudinally. In the original workflow: Reference gene primer amplification gave nucleated cell count estimates. The repertoire was sequenced with immunoSEQ multiplex PCR; TCRdb's copy has only in-frame clones and lacks some. The DNA was the basis for D and trimming; V, J and clone size are from that table. The sample consists of 230,000 or so clones, roughly 79% of them appearing once.

The chain couples TRBV7-2 to TRBJ1-5, with D unclear. Sequencing used peripheral blood. The receptor comes from a woman of 80 years or more with COVID-19, enrolled during active disease. The DNA for the CDR3 is TGTGCCAGCAGCTTAGGCCGGGGCAATCAGCCCCAGCATTTT. It yields the protein CASSLGRGNQPQHF.